Sequencing of this TCR beta chain was carried out in a study of T-cell memory formation after mild COVID-19. One entry per CDR3 protein results from TCRdb running MiXCR on the 5' RACE reads. The sample has about 210,000 distinct CDR3 sequences, over 9.5% seen once. Points on this clonotype: The antigen is unknown.

Germline V CDR1 and CDR2: SGHRS, YFSETQ. The CDR3 runs 16 residues. V lost 2 bases and J lost 0, with 13 bases in between. Study conclusions and caveats: Pre-infection memory already had some responding clones, implying cross-reactive memory joined. There was no confirmation that second-wave clones peaking on day 37 were SARS-CoV-2 specific. A balance of CD4 and CD8 characterized clones contracting day 15 to 85, whereas later expanders leaned CD4+. CD8+ contracting clones occupied EMRA, while CD4+ ones occupied mainly CM and EM.

Sample: PBMCs or a T cell subset sorted from them (not recorded which). The chain combines TRBV5-1 with TRBJ2-3; D possibly corresponds to TRBD2 (5 bases). The receptor was derived from a man in his late teens or twenties who had mild COVID-19 (a few samples of this study predate the infection). Cell type and time point are not known. The CDR3 is CASSLQAATSTDTQYF. The CDR3 bases are TGCGCCAGCAGCTTACAAGCGGCTACTAGCACAGATACGCAGTATTTT.